This is a list of T cell receptor beta chains from one sample in a study of beta chain features in type 1 diabetes. The assay was immunoSEQ multiplex PCR, and TCRdb's table has in-frame clones only and misses some. The sample has around 140,000 clones, 8% to 13% seen once. Sequences were obtained from naive CD4+ T cells from blood. All receptors come from a man between 18 and 29 years old in good health. Each CDR3 is given with its conserved first and last residue. The order of the fields is CDR3 length, J gene, D gene, clone size, V gene, CDR3 protein, CDR3 DNA. D genes are given only for firm matches. Size is omitted from some rows. Given values are once, few, many or a class for expanded clones.

length: 15
J: TRBJ1-2
D: NA
size: NA
V: TRBV4-3
CDR3: CASSQQPGHVYGYTF
DNA: TGCGCCAGCAGCCAACAACCGGGACACGTCTATGGCTACACCTTC

length: 17
J: TRBJ1-3
D: NA
size: NA
V: TRBV9
CDR3: CASSVRPRGSYGNTIYF
DNA: TGTGCCAGCAGCGTACGCCCTAGAGGAAGTTACGGAAACACCATATATTTT

length: 15
J: TRBJ2-2
D: NA
size: many
V: TRBV7-2
CDR3: CASSHTGSSPGELFF
DNA: TGTGCCAGCAGCCATACCGGGTCCTCACCCGGGGAGCTGTTTTTT

length: 14
J: TRBJ1-2
D: NA
size: few
V: TRBV7-2
CDR3: CASSLGVSGDGYTF
DNA: TGTGCCAGCAGCTTAGGGGTCAGCGGGGACGGCTACACCTTC

length: 15
J: TRBJ1-4
D: TRBD1
size: few
V: TRBV28
CDR3: CASSPPRTGDEKLFF
DNA: TGTGCCAGCAGTCCCCCTAGGACAGGAGATGAAAAACTGTTTTTT

length: 14
J: TRBJ1-1
D: NA
size: NA
V: TRBV6-5
CDR3: CASSYYQGIGEAFF
DNA: TGTGCCAGCAGTTATTACCAGGGGATAGGTGAAGCTTTCTTT

length: 17
J: TRBJ1-2
D: TRBD1
size: few
V: TRBV19
CDR3: CASNIGTGTGDLVGYTF
DNA: TGTGCCAGTAACATTGGGACCGGGACAGGGGATCTGGTTGGCTACACCTTC

length: 15
J: TRBJ2-1
D: TRBD2
size: NA
V: TRBV10-2
CDR3: CASSEAGGAYNEQFF
DNA: TGCGCCAGCAGTGAAGCGGGGGGGGCTTACAATGAGCAGTTCTTC

length: 15
J: TRBJ2-5
D: TRBD2
size: few
V: TRBV4-3
CDR3: CASSPSGLAEETQYF
DNA: TGCGCCAGCAGCCCTTCGGGACTAGCGGAAGAGACCCAGTACTTC

length: 16
J: TRBJ2-7
D: NA
size: few
V: TRBV6-5
CDR3: CASSYSTGTLGYEQYF
DNA: TGTGCCAGCAGTTACTCGACGGGTACGCTGGGTTACGAGCAGTACTTC

length: 16
J: TRBJ1-5
D: TRBD1
size: NA
V: TRBV5-1
CDR3: CASSLGPGQANQPQHF
DNA: TGCGCCAGCAGCTTGGGACCGGGACAGGCCAATCAGCCCCAGCATTTT

length: 14
J: TRBJ2-4
D: TRBD2
size: many
V: TRBV29-1
CDR3: CSVGSGLAVNIQYF
DNA: TGCAGCGTCGGCTCGGGACTAGCGGTAAACATTCAGTACTTC

length: 17
J: TRBJ1-5
D: TRBD1
size: NA
V: TRBV4-3
CDR3: CASSQEGAGGFNQPQHF
DNA: TGCGCCAGCAGCCAAGAGGGGGCAGGGGGCTTCAATCAGCCCCAGCATTTT

length: 14
J: TRBJ1-6
D: TRBD1
size: NA
V: TRBV25-1
CDR3: CASSADRGNSPLHF
DNA: TGTGCCAGCAGTGCCGACAGGGGTAATTCACCCCTCCACTTT

length: 15
J: TRBJ2-7
D: TRBD2
size: few
V: TRBV6-1
CDR3: CASSEKLAGSYEQYF
DNA: TGTGCCAGCAGTGAGAAGTTAGCGGGATCCTACGAGCAGTACTTC

length: 17
J: TRBJ2-2
D: TRBD1
size: NA
V: TRBV4-1
CDR3: CASSHDGQAPNTGELFF
DNA: TGCGCCAGCAGCCATGATGGACAGGCACCGAACACCGGGGAGCTGTTTTTT

length: 14
J: TRBJ2-7
D: TRBD1
size: few
V: TRBV5-1
CDR3: CASSPLDREYEQYF
DNA: TGCGCCAGCAGCCCCTTGGACAGGGAGTACGAGCAGTACTTC

length: 14
J: TRBJ2-7
D: NA
size: few
V: TRBV11-1
CDR3: CASSPSPDSYEQYF
DNA: TGTGCCAGCAGCCCCTCGCCAGACAGCTACGAGCAGTACTTC

length: 17
J: TRBJ2-7
D: TRBD1
size: NA
V: TRBV19
CDR3: CASSTYGTGSELYEQYF
DNA: TGTGCCAGTAGTACCTACGGGACAGGATCGGAACTCTACGAGCAGTACTTC

length: 11
J: TRBJ2-7
D: NA
size: NA
V: TRBV6-6
CDR3: CASTNTYEQYF
DNA: TGTGCCAGCACGAACACCTACGAGCAGTACTTC

length: 15
J: TRBJ1-6
D: NA
size: NA
V: TRBV7-7
CDR3: CASSLLWDSGSPLHF
DNA: TGTGCCAGCAGCTTATTGTGGGACTCAGGTTCACCCCTCCACTTT

length: 14
J: TRBJ1-2
D: TRBD1
size: few
V: TRBV28
CDR3: CATDIRTGNYGYTF
DNA: TGTGCCACCGATATTAGGACAGGGAACTATGGCTACACCTTC

length: 13
J: TRBJ2-7
D: NA
size: NA
V: TRBV19
CDR3: CASTAGRPYEQYF
DNA: TGTGCCAGTACCGCGGGCAGGCCCTACGAGCAGTACTTC

length: 15
J: TRBJ2-7
D: TRBD1
size: NA
V: TRBV5-5
CDR3: CASSFDRDASYEQYF
DNA: TGTGCCAGCAGCTTTGACAGGGACGCGTCCTACGAGCAGTACTTC

length: 15
J: TRBJ2-1
D: TRBD2
size: NA
V: TRBV10-3
CDR3: CAIGTSGGSYNEQFF
DNA: TGTGCCATCGGAACTAGCGGGGGATCCTACAATGAGCAGTTCTTC

length: 15
J: TRBJ2-7
D: TRBD2
size: NA
V: TRBV6-5
CDR3: CASSYSTSGGWEQYF
DNA: TGTGCCAGCAGTTACTCGACTAGCGGGGGGTGGGAGCAGTACTTC

length: 15
J: TRBJ2-7
D: TRBD1
size: NA
V: TRBV7-2
CDR3: CASSPRTGTSYEQYF
DNA: TGTGCCAGCAGCCCTAGGACAGGGACCTCCTACGAGCAGTACTTC

length: 15
J: TRBJ2-7
D: TRBD2
size: NA
V: TRBV7-6
CDR3: CASTDPRGASYEQYF
DNA: TGTGCCAGCACGGATCCGCGGGGGGCCTCCTACGAGCAGTACTTC

length: 15
J: TRBJ1-4
D: NA
size: NA
V: TRBV27
CDR3: CASSSPGGDGEKLFF
DNA: TGTGCCAGCAGTTCCCCTGGGGGCGATGGTGAAAAACTGTTTTTT

length: 16
J: TRBJ2-7
D: NA
size: few
V: TRBV7-2
CDR3: CASNPMGGPDFYEQYF
DNA: TGTGCCAGCAACCCTATGGGGGGGCCGGATTTTTACGAGCAGTACTTC

length: 11
J: TRBJ1-2
D: NA
size: NA
V: TRBV20-1
CDR3: CSARGSYGYTF
DNA: TGCAGTGCAAGGGGCTCTTATGGCTACACCTTC

length: 20
J: TRBJ2-2
D: TRBD1
size: NA
V: TRBV29-1
CDR3: CSVEDPGGRLTGAGDGELFF
DNA: TGCAGCGTTGAAGATCCAGGTGGGCGTTTGACAGGGGCTGGGGACGGGGAGCTGTTTTTT

length: 16
J: TRBJ1-5
D: TRBD1
size: few
V: TRBV7-2
CDR3: CASSPYARGLDQPQHF
DNA: TGTGCCAGCAGCCCGTACGCGAGGGGGCTTGATCAGCCCCAGCATTTT

length: 14
J: TRBJ2-5
D: TRBD1
size: NA
V: TRBV7-2
CDR3: CASSLGQLQETQYF
DNA: TGTGCCAGCAGCTTGGGACAGCTCCAAGAGACCCAGTACTTC

length: 16
J: TRBJ2-7
D: TRBD2
size: NA
V: TRBV4-2
CDR3: CASSQSSGGGTYEQYF
DNA: TGTGCCAGCAGCCAATCTTCGGGGGGGGGCACCTACGAGCAGTACTTC

length: 16
J: TRBJ2-5
D: TRBD2
size: few
V: TRBV4-2
CDR3: CASSHGLAGGLETQYF
DNA: TGTGCCAGCAGCCACGGACTAGCGGGGGGGCTAGAGACCCAGTACTTC

length: 14
J: TRBJ2-5
D: TRBD2
size: NA
V: TRBV5-6
CDR3: CASSAAGGRETQYF
DNA: TGTGCCAGCAGTGCAGCGGGGGGGCGAGAGACCCAGTACTTC

length: 13
J: TRBJ2-1
D: TRBD1
size: few
V: TRBV5-6
CDR3: CASLGQNFNEQFF
DNA: TGTGCCAGCCTGGGACAGAATTTTAATGAGCAGTTCTTC

length: 16
J: TRBJ1-1
D: TRBD1
size: NA
V: TRBV5-1
CDR3: CASSSRQGAGGTEAFF
DNA: TGCGCCAGCAGCTCAAGGCAGGGGGCGGGCGGCACTGAAGCTTTCTTT

length: 13
J: TRBJ2-2
D: NA
size: few
V: TRBV10-3
CDR3: CAISALDTGELFF
DNA: TGTGCCATCAGTGCGCTAGACACCGGGGAGCTGTTTTTT

length: 11
J: TRBJ1-2
D: NA
size: few
V: TRBV19
CDR3: CASSIGGGYTF
DNA: TGTGCCAGTAGTATAGGCGGTGGCTACACCTTC

length: 15
J: TRBJ1-6
D: NA
size: NA
V: TRBV19
CDR3: CASHRQAAVNSPLHF
DNA: TGTGCCAGTCACAGACAGGCGGCTGTTAATTCACCCCTCCACTTT

length: 13
J: TRBJ1-4
D: NA
size: NA
V: TRBV27
CDR3: CASRRRDREKLFF
DNA: TGTGCCAGCCGTAGGCGGGACCGCGAAAAACTGTTTTTT

length: 14
J: TRBJ2-3
D: NA
size: many
V: TRBV7-2
CDR3: CASSLGQGADTQYF
DNA: TGTGCCAGCAGCTTAGGCCAGGGCGCAGATACGCAGTATTTT

length: 15
J: TRBJ2-4
D: TRBD1
size: NA
V: TRBV10-3
CDR3: CAISESGTGANIQYF
DNA: TGTGCCATCAGTGAATCCGGGACAGGTGCAAACATTCAGTACTTC

length: 17
J: TRBJ2-6
D: NA
size: few
V: TRBV2
CDR3: CASSEQQGGLGANVLTF
DNA: TGTGCCAGCAGTGAACAACAGGGGGGGTTAGGGGCCAACGTCCTGACTTTC

length: 13
J: TRBJ2-3
D: TRBD1
size: NA
V: TRBV6-6
CDR3: CASRSQGADTQYF
DNA: TGTGCCAGCAGGTCCCAGGGGGCAGATACGCAGTATTTT

length: 14
J: TRBJ2-1
D: TRBD1
size: few
V: TRBV27
CDR3: CASSFSRGRDEQFF
DNA: TGTGCCAGCAGTTTTTCCAGGGGGCGCGATGAGCAGTTCTTC

length: 16
J: TRBJ1-4
D: TRBD1
size: few
V: TRBV27
CDR3: CASSLLRGQGLEKLFF
DNA: TGTGCCAGCAGTTTATTGAGGGGACAGGGGCTCGAAAAACTGTTTTTT

length: 12
J: TRBJ2-7
D: TRBD2
size: NA
V: TRBV19
CDR3: CASRDYQYEQYF
DNA: TGTGCCAGCCGGGACTACCAGTACGAGCAGTACTTC

length: 14
J: TRBJ2-1
D: TRBD1
size: few
V: TRBV5-4
CDR3: CASSAGQGANEQFF
DNA: TGTGCCAGCAGCGCGGGACAGGGAGCAAATGAGCAGTTCTTC

length: 16
J: TRBJ2-5
D: TRBD2
size: few
V: TRBV9
CDR3: CASSPPGTSGGETQYF
DNA: TGTGCCAGCAGCCCACCCGGGACTAGCGGGGGAGAGACCCAGTACTTC

length: 13
J: TRBJ2-7
D: TRBD2
size: many
V: TRBV29-1
CDR3: CSVGGPGLDEQYF
DNA: TGCAGCGTGGGCGGTCCGGGACTAGACGAGCAGTACTTC